The following is a T cell receptor (beta chain) sequence with its context. Its antigen is as yet unknown. Primers: 60 Vbeta forward and 13 Jbeta reverse. Repertoires were generated with immunoSEQ multiplex PCR, while TCRdb's copy carries only in-frame clones and drops some. This sample's clone table lists about 110,000 clones. V lost 1 base and J lost 1, with 10 bases in between. This CDR3 spans 15 amino acids. Germline assignment: CDR1 SEHNR and CDR2 FQNEAQ (reference sequence). This entry belongs to a study of cytomegalovirus exposure and HLA in healthy donors. Study outcomes and limitations: The authors judged a highly shared variant cluster likely a sequencing artifact.

The sequencing input was PBMCs. This receptor was obtained from a man aged 35-49 years in good health and CMV-seropositive. J is TRBJ2-5 and V is TRBV7-9; D perhaps matches TRBD2 (5 bases). The CDR3 sequence: CASSLVDLIQETQYF. The CDR3 DNA follows: TGTGCCAGCAGCTTAGTGGACTTAATCCAAGAGACCCAGTACTTC. The variable domain in full, completed from reference TRBV7-9 and TRBJ2-5, reads DTGVSQNPRHKITKRGQNVTFRCDPISEHNRLYWYRQTLGQGPEFLTYFQNEAQLEKSRLLSDRFSAERPKGSFSTLEIQRTEQGDSAMYLCASSLVDLIQETQYFGPGTRLLVL.